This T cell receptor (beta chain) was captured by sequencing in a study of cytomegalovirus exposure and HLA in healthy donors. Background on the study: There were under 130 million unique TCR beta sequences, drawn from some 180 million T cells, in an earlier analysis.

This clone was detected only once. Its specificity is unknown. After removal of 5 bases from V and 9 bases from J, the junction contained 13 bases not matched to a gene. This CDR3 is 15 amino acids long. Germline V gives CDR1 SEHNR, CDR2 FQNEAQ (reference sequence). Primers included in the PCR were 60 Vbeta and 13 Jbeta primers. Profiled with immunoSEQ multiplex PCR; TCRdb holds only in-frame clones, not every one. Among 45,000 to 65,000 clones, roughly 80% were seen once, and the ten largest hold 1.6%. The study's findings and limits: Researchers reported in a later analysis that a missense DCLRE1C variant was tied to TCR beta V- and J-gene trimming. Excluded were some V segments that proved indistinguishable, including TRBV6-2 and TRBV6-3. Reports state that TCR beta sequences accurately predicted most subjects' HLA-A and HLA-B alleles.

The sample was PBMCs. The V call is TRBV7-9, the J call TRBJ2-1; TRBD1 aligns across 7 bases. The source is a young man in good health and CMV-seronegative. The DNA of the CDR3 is TGTGCCAGCAGCCCCCCGCTGGGACAGACCCCTGAGCAGTTCTTC. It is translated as CASSPPLGQTPEQFF.